The 9 T cell receptor beta chains in this list originate from one sample, sequenced in a study of shared clonotypes between healthy human individuals. Here immunoSEQ multiplex PCR was the method, and the copy in TCRdb shows in-frame clones only, minus some. The data show 850,000 to 1,200,000 clones, more than 65% seen once. Material: memory CD4+ T cells sorted from blood. Subset indicated: CD45RA-negative fraction. These receptors all stem from a man younger than 35 in good health.

Note on this clone: At the DNA level, this CDR3 is encoded by other sequences in the same sample as well. The genes are TRBV30 and TRBJ1-4, with no clear D. The CDR3 runs to 12 residues. Deletions cut 0 bases from V and 7 bases from J, with 6 bases between. CDR1 and CDR2 from the germline V gene are GTSNPN and SVGIG (reference sequence). The CDR3 coding sequence is TGTGCCTGGAGTGTACGGGGTGAAAAACTGTTTTTT. Encoded protein: CAWSVRGEKLFF.

This rearrangement joins TRBV11-2 to TRBJ2-3; D may match TRBD1 or TRBD2 (5 bases each). The CDR3 consists of 16 residues. The V and J ends lost 1 base and 5 bases respectively, with 16 bases between them. In germline, CDR1 is SGHAT, CDR2 FQNNGV. The CDR3 sequence: CASSLVFGPGGDTQYF. CDR3 coding DNA: TGTGCCAGCAGCTTAGTGTTCGGGCCTGGGGGAGATACGCAGTATTTT. Drawing the rest from reference TRBV11-2 and TRBJ2-3, the complete variable domain is EAGVAQSPRYKIIEKRQSVAFWCNPISGHATLYWYQQILGQGPKLLIQFQNNGVVDDSQLPKDRFSAERLKGVDSTLKIQPAKLEDSAVYLCASSLVFGPGGDTQYFGPGTRLTVL.

The rearrangement uses TRBV7-2 and TRBJ2-3; D not resolved. V lost 7 bases, J lost 8 bases, and 13 bases lay in between. CDR1 and CDR2 (germline): SGHTA, FQGNSA. The CDR3 contains 12 residues. DNA for the CDR3: TGTGCCAGCAACCGCGTGTTGGGTACGCAGTATTTT. Amino acids: CASNRVLGTQYF. The full variable domain, rest sourced from reference TRBV7-2 and TRBJ2-3, is GAGVSQSPSNKVTEKGKDVELRCDPISGHTALYWYRQSLGQGLEFLIYFQGNSAPDKSGLPSDRFSAERTGGSVSTLTIQRTQQEDSAVYLCASNRVLGTQYFGPGTRLTVL.

Notes on this clone: A much bigger clone sits one base away, suggesting this may be a read error. This sample also contains other DNA sequences that code for the same CDR3. The chain is built from TRBV7-2 and TRBJ2-1; the D gene is possibly TRBD2 (5 bases). V lost 5 bases and J 13 bases, leaving 21 bases between the germline ends. CDR1 and CDR2 from the germline V gene are SGHTA and FQGNSA. This CDR3 spans 14 amino acids. The CDR3 DNA is TGTGCCAGCAGCCTACTAACTAGTGGAGCATCACAGTTCTTC. Protein product: CASSLLTSGASQFF.

The chain recombines TRBV6-1 with TRBJ2-3, with 10 bases aligning to TRBD1. Per germline, CDR1 MNHNS and CDR2 SASEGT. This CDR3 is built from 15 residues. J lost 8 bases, V lost 2 bases, and 7 bases had no gene match. CDR3 in amino acids: CASSEFDRGRVTQYF. CDR3 nucleotide sequence: TGTGCCAGCAGTGAATTTGACAGGGGGCGCGTTACGCAGTATTTT.

This clone was seen a few times. The sample carries other DNA sequences with the same CDR3. V is TRBV5-1 and J is TRBJ2-3; 9 bases agree with TRBD1. From germline, CDR1 is SGHRS and CDR2 YFSETQ. J lost 3 bases, V lost 3 bases, and 11 bases had no gene match. The CDR3 covers 17 residues. CDR3 nucleotide sequence: TGCGCCAGCAGCTCACAACCACCGGGACAGGGAACAGATACGCAGTATTTT. This encodes CASSSQPPGQGTDTQYF.

The rearrangement uses TRBV5-5 and TRBJ1-1; D is perhaps TRBD1 (5 bases). Germline-derived CDR1 and CDR2 are SGHKS and YYEKEE (reference sequence). The CDR3 length is 14 residues. The V end was cut by 0 bases, the J end by 1 base, with 7 bases between. CDR3 residues: CASSLEGRNTEAFF. The CDR3 nucleotides read TGTGCCAGCAGCTTGGAGGGGAGGAACACTGAAGCTTTCTTT.

The J gene is TRBJ2-3, the V gene TRBV7-9; D uncertain. Trimming removed 1 base at V and 6 bases at J, with 14 bases between. This CDR3 spans 15 amino acids. Germline-derived CDR1 and CDR2 are SEHNR and FQNEAQ (reference sequence). The CDR3 loop reads CASSLGSGRSDTQYF. The CDR3 bases are TGTGCCAGCAGCTTAGGGAGTGGAAGGTCGGATACGCAGTATTTT.

The chain carries TRBV27 and TRBJ1-2; tentatively, D is TRBD1 (6 bases). Deletions cut 3 bases from V and 7 bases from J, with 15 bases between. Per the germline V gene, CDR1 is MNHEY and CDR2 is SMNVEV (reference sequence). CDR3 length: 14 amino acids. CDR3 amino acids: CASSFTGTLSGYTF. As DNA, the CDR3 is TGTGCCAGCAGTTTTACAGGGACACTCTCTGGCTACACCTTC.